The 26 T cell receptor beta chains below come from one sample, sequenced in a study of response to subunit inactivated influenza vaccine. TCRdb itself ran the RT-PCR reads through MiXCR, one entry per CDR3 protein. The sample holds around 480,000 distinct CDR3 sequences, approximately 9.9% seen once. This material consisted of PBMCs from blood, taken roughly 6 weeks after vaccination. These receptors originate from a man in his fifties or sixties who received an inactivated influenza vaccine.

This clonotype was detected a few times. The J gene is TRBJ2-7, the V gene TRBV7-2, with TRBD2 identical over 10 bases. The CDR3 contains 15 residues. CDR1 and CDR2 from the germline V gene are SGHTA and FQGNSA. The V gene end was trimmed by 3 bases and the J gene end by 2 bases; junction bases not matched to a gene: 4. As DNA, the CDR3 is TGTGCCAGCAGCTTGACTACTAGCGGGACCTACGAGCAGTACTTC. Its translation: CASSLTTSGTYEQYF. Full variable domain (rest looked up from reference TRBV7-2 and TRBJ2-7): GAGVSQSPSNKVTEKGKDVELRCDPISGHTALYWYRQSLGQGLEFLIYFQGNSAPDKSGLPSDRFSAERTGGSVSTLTIQRTQQEDSAVYLCASSLTTSGTYEQYFGPGTRLTVT.

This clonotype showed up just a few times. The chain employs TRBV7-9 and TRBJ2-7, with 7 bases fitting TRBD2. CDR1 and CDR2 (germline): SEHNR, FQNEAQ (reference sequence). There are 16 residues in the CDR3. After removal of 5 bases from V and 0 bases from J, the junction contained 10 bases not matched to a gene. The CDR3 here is CASSAFGGTNSYEQYF. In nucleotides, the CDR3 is TGTGCCAGCAGCGCCTTTGGAGGGACTAACTCCTACGAGCAGTACTTC.

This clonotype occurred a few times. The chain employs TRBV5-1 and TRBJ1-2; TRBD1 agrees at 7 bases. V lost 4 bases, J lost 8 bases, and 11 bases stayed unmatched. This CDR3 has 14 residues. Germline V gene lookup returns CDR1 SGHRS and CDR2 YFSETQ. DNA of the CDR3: TGCGCCAGCAGCGCCATGACAGGGTTGGAAGGCTACACCTTC. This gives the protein CASSAMTGLEGYTF.

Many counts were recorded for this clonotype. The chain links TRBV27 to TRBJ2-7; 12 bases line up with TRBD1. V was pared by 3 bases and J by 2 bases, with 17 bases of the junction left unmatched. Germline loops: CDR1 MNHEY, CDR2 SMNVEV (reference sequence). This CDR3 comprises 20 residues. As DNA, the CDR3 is TGTGCCAGCAGTTTGAGGGGGGCTGGGACAGGGGGCGCGAGGGCCTACGAGCAGTACTTC. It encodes CASSLRGAGTGGARAYEQYF.

CDR3 loop: CASSLIGTGAKNIQYF. The CDR3 region has the DNA TGTGCCAGCAGTTTGATCGGGACAGGGGCAAAAAACATTCAGTACTTC. The V gene is TRBV28, the J gene TRBJ2-4; 10 bases fit TRBD1. The CDR3 has 16 residues. Looked up from germline, CDR1 is MDHEN and CDR2 is SYDVKM. V was pared by 3 bases and J by 4 bases, with 6 bases of the junction left unmatched.

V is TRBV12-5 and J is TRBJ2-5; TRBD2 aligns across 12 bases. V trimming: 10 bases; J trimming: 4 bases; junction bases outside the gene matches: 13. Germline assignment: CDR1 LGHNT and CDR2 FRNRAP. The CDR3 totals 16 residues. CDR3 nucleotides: TGTGCTACTGCCACCTCTAGCGGGAGGGCCGGAGAGACCCAGTACTTC. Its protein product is CATATSSGRAGETQYF.

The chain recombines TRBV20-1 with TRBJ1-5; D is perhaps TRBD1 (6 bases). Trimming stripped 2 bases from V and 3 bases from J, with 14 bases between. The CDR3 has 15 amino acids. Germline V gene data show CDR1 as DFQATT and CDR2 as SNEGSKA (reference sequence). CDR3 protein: CSARPTGGHNQPQHF. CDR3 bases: TGCAGTGCTAGACCTACTGGGGGGCACAATCAGCCCCAGCATTTT.

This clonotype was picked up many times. The CDR3 DNA reads as TGTGCCAGCAGTTTAGCACTTTCCTACGAGCAGTACTTC. Its protein product is CASSLALSYEQYF. V and J are TRBV12-3 or TRBV12-4 and TRBJ2-7; unclear D gene. The V gene lost 0 bases and the J gene lost 1 base, with 4 bases spanning the gap. CDR3 length: 13 residues.

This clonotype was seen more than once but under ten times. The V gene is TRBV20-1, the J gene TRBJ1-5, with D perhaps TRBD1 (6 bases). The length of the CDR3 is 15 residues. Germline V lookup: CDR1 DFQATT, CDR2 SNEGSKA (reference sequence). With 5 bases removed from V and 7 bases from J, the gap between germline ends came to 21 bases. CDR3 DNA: TGCAGTGCTTTAACAGGGCGGGGGGAGCGGCAGCCCCAGCATTTT. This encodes CSALTGRGERQPQHF.

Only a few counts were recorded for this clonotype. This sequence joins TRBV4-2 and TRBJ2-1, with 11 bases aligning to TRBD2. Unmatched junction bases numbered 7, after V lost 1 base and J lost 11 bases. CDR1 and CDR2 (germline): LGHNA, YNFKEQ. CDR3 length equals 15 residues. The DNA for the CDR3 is TGTGCCAGCAGCCAAGTCCTAGCGGGAGGTGGAAAGCAGTTCTTC. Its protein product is CASSQVLAGGGKQFF.

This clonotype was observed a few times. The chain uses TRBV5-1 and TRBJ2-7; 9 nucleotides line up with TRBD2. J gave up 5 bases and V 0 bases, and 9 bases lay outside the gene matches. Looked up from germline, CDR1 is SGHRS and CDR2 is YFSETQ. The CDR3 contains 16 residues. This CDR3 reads CASSLGLAVSGDEQYF. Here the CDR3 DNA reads TGCGCCAGCAGCTTGGGACTAGCGGTCTCCGGGGACGAGCAGTACTTC.

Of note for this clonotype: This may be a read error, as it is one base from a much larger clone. CDR3 sequence reads: CASSFQGGNEQFF. The CDR3 DNA follows: TGCGCCAGCAGCTTTCAGGGAGGGAATGAGCAGTTCTTC. This rearrangement joins TRBV5-1 to TRBJ2-1; 7 bases match TRBD2. J gave up 7 bases and V 2 bases, and 3 bases lay outside the gene matches. The CDR3 contains 13 residues. The germline V gene encodes CDR1 SGHRS and CDR2 YFSETQ.

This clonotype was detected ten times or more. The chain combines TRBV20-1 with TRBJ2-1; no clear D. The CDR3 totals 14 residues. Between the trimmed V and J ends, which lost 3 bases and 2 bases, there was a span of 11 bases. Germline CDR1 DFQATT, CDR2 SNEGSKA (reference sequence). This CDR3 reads CSARPQVAYNEQFF. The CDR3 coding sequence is TGCAGTGCTAGGCCCCAGGTAGCCTACAATGAGCAGTTCTTC.

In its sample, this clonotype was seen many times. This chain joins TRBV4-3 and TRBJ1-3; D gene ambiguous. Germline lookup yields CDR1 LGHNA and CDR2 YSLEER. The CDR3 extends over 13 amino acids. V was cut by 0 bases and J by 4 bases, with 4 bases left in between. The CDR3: CASSQEDGNTIYF. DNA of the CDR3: TGCGCCAGCAGCCAAGAGGACGGAAACACCATATATTTT.

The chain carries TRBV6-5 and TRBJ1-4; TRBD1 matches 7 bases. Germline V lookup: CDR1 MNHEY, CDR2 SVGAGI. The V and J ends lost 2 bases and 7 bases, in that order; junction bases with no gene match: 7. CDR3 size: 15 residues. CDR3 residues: CASSYNRGLIEKLFF. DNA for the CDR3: TGTGCCAGCAGTTACAACAGGGGCCTTATTGAAAAACTGTTTTTT.

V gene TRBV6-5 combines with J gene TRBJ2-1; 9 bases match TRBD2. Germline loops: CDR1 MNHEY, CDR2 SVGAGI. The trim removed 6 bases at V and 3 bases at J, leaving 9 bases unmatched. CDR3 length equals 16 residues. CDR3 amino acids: CASSYIAGAGYNEQFF. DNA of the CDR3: TGTGCCAGCAGCTACATAGCGGGAGCAGGCTACAATGAGCAGTTCTTC.

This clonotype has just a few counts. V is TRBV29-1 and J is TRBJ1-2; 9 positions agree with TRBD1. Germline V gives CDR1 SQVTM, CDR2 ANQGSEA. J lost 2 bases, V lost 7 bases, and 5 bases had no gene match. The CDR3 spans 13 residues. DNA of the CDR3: TGCAGCGCGAATGGACAGGGGAACTATGGCTACACCTTC. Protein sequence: CSANGQGNYGYTF.

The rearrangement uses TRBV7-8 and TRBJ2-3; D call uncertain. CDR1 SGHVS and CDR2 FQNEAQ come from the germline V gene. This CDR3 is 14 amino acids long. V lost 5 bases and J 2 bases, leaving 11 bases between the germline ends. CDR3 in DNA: TGTGCCAGCAGCCTGACACGATACACAGATACGCAGTATTTT. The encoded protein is CASSLTRYTDTQYF.

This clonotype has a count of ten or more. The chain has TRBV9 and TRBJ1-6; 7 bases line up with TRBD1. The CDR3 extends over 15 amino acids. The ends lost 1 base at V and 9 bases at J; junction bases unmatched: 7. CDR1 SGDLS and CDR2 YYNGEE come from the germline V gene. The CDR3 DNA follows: TGTGCCAGCAGCGTAACAGGGGAAATGGGTTCACCCCTCCACTTT. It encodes CASSVTGEMGSPLHF.

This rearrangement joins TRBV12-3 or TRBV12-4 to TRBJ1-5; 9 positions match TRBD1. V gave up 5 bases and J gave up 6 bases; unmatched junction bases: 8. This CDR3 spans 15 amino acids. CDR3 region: CASSGTGSLFQPQHF. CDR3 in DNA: TGTGCCAGCAGTGGGACAGGGTCGTTGTTTCAGCCCCAGCATTTT.

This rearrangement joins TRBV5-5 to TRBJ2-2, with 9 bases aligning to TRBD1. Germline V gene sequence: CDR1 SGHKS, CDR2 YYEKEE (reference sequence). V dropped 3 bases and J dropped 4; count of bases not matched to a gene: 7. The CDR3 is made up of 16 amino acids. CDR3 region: CASSYRTGALTGELFF. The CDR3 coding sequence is TGTGCCAGCAGCTACCGGACAGGGGCCCTCACCGGGGAGCTGTTTTTT.

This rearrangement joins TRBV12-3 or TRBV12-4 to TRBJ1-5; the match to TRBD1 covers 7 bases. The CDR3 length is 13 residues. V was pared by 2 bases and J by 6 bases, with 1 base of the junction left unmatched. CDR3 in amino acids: CASSLRDSQPQHF. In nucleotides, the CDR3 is TGTGCCAGCAGTTTACGGGACAGTCAGCCCCAGCATTTT.

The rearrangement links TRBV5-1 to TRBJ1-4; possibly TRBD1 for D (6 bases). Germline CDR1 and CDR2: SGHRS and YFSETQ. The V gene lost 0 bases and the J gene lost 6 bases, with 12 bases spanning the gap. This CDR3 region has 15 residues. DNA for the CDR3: TGCGCCAGCAGCTTGGCCAGGGGAGGGGATGAAAAACTGTTTTTT. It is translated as CASSLARGGDEKLFF.

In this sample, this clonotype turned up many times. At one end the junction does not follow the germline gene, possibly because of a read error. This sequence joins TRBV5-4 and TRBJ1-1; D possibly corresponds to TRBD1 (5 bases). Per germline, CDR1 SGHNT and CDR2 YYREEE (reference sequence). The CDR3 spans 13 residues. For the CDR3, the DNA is TGTGCCAGCAGTTTGGCAGGGTACACTGAAGCTTTCTTT. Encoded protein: CASSLAGYTEAFF. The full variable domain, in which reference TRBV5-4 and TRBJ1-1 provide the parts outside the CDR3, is ETGVTQSPTHLIKTRGQQVTLRCSSQSGHNTVSWYQQALGQGPQFIFQYYREEENGRGNFPPRFSGLQFPNYSSELNVNALELDDSALYLCASSLAGYTEAFFGQGTRLTVV.

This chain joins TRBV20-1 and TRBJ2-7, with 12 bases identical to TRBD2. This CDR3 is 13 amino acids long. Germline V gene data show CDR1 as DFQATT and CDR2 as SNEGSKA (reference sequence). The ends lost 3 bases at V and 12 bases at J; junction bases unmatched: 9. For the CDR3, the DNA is TGCAGTGCTAGTATAACTAGCGGGAGGCAGCTGTACTTC. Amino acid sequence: CSASITSGRQLYF.

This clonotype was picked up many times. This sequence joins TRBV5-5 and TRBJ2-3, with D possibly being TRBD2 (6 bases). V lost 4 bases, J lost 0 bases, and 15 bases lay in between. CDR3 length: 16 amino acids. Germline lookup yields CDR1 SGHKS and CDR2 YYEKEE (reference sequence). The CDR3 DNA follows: TGTGCCAGCAGCCCCGCAAGGGGACTTAGCACAGATACGCAGTATTTT. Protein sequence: CASSPARGLSTDTQYF.